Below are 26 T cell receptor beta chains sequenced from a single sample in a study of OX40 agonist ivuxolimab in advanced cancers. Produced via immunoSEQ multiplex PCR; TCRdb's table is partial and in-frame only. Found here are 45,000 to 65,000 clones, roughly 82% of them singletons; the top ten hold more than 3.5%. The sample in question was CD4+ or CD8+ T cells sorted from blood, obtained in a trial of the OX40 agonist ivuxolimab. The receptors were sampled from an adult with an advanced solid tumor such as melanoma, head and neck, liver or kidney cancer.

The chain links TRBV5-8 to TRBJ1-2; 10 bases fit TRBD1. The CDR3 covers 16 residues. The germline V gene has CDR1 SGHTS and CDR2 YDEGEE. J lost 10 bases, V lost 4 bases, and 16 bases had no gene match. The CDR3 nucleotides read TGTGCCAGCAGCCTGGTATTCGGGACAGGGGTTTTTGTCTACACCTTC. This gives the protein CASSLVFGTGVFVYTF.

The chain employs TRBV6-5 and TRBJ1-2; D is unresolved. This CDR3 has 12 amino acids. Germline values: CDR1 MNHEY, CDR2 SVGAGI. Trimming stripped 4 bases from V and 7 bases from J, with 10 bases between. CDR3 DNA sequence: TGTGCCAGCAGTTCCGGGTATAGTGGCTACACCTTC. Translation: CASSSGYSGYTF.

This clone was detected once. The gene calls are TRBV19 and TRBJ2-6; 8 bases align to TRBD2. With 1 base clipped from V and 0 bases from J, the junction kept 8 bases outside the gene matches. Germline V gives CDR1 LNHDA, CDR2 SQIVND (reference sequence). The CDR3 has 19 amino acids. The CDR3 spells CASSIVALAVSSGANVLTF. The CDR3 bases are TGTGCCAGTAGTATAGTGGCACTAGCGGTTAGCTCTGGGGCCAACGTCCTGACTTTC.

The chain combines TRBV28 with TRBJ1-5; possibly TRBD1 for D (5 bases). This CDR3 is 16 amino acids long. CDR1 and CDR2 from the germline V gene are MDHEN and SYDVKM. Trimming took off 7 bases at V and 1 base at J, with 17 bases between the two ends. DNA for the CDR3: TGTGCCAGCATTGAAGCGGGGGGTGGAAGCAATCAGCCCCAGCATTTT. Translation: CASIEAGGGSNQPQHF.

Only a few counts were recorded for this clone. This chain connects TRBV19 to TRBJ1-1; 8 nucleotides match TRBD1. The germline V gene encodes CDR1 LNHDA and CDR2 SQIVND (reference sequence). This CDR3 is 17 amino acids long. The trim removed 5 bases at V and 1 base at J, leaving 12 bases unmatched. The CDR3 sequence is CASSPQKGDRGNTEAFF. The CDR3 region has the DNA TGTGCCAGTAGTCCTCAAAAGGGCGACAGGGGGAACACTGAAGCTTTCTTT.

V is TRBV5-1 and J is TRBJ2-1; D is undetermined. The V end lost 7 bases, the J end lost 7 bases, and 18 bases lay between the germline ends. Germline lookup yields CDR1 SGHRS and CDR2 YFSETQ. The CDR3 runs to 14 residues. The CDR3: CASRSARPGNEQFF. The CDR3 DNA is TGCGCCAGCCGCTCTGCCAGGCCTGGGAATGAGCAGTTCTTC.

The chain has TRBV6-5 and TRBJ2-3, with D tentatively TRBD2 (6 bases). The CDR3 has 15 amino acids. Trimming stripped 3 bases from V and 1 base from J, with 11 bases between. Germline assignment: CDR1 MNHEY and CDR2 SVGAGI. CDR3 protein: CASSYRWRGTDTQYF. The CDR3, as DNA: TGTGCCAGCAGTTATAGGTGGAGGGGCACAGATACGCAGTATTTT.

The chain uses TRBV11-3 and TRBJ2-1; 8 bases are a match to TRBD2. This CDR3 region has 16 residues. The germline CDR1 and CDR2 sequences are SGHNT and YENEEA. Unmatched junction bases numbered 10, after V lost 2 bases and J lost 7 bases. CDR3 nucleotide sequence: TGTGCCAGCAGCTTAACGAGTGGCGGGAGGTTGAATGAGCAGTTCTTC. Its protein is CASSLTSGGRLNEQFF. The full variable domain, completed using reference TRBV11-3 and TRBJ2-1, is EAGVVQSPRYKIIEKKQPVAFWCNPISGHNTLYWYLQNLGQGPELLIRYENEEAVDDSQLPKDRFSAERLKGVDSTLKIQPAELGDSAVYLCASSLTSGGRLNEQFFGPGTRLTVL.

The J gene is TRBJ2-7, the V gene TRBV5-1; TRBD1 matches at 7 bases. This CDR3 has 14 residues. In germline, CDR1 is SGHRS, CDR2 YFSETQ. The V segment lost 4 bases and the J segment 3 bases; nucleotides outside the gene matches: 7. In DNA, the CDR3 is TGCGCCAGCAGCCTACGGGACAGAGACTACGAGCAGTACTTC. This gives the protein CASSLRDRDYEQYF.

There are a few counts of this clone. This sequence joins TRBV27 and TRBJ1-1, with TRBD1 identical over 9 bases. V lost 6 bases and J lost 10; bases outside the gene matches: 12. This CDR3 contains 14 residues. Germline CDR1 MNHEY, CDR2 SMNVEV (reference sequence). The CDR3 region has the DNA TGTGCCAGCAGCACATCCGGGACAGGGAGGCGAGCTTTCTTT. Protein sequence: CASSTSGTGRRAFF.

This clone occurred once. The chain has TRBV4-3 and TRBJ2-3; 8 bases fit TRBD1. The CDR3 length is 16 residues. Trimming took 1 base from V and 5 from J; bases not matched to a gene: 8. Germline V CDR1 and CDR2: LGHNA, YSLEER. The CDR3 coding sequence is TGCGCCAGCAGCCAAGTGTCGACAGGGGTGGGAGATACGCAGTATTTT. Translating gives CASSQVSTGVGDTQYF.

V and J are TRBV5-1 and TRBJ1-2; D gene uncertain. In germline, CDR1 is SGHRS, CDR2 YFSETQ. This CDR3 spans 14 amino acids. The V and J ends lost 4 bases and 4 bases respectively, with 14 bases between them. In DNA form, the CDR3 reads TGCGCCAGCAGCCGTGACGTCCCCCTCTATGGCTACACCTTC. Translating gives CASSRDVPLYGYTF.

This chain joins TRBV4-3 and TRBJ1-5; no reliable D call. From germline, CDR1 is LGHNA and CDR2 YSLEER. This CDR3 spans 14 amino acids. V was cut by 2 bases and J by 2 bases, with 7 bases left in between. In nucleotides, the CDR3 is TGCGCCAGCAGCCAATCCGACGGCAATCAGCCCCAGCATTTT. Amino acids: CASSQSDGNQPQHF.

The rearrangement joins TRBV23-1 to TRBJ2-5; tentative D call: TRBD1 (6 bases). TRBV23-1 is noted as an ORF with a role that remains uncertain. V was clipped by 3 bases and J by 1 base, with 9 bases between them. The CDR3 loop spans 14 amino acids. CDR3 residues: CASSQSTGQETQYF. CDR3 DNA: TGCGCCAGCAGTCAGTCGACAGGCCAAGAGACCCAGTACTTC.

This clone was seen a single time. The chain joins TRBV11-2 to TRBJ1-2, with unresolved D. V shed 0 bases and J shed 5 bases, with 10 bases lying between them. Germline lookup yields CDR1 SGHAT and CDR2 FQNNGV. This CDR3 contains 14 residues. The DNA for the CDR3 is TGTGCCAGCAGCTTAGAACTAGGAGGGTATGGCTACACCTTC. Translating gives CASSLELGGYGYTF. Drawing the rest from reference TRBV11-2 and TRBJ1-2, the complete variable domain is EAGVAQSPRYKIIEKRQSVAFWCNPISGHATLYWYQQILGQGPKLLIQFQNNGVVDDSQLPKDRFSAERLKGVDSTLKIQPAKLEDSAVYLCASSLELGGYGYTFGSGTRLTVV.

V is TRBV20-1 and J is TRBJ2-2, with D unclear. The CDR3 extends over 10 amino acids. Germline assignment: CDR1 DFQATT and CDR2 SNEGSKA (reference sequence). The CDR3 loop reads CRSWDGELFF. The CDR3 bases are TGCAGATCCTGGGACGGGGAGCTGTTTTTT.

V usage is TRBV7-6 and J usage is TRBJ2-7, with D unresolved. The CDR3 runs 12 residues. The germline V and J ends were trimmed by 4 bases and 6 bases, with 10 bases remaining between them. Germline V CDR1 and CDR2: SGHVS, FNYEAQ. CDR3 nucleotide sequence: TGTGCCAGCAGCTCACCATGGGGCGAGCAGTACTTC. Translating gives CASSSPWGEQYF.

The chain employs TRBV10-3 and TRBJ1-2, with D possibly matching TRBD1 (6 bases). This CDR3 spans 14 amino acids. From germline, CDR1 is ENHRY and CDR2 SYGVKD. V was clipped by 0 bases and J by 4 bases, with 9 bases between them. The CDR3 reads CAISESEGGYGYTF. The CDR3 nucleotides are TGTGCCATCAGTGAGTCAGAGGGGGGCTATGGCTACACCTTC.

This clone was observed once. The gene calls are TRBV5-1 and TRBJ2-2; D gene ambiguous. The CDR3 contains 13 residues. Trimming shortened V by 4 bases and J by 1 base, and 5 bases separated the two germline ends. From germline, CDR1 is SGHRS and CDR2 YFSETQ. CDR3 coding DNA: TGCGCCAGCAGCCCGGGGAACACCGGGGAGCTGTTTTTT. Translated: CASSPGNTGELFF.

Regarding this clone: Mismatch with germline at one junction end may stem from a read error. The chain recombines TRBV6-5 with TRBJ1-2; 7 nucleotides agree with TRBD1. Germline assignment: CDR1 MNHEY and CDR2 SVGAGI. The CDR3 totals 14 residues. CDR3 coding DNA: TGTGCCGGCAGTGAGGGGACAGTTCTCTATGGCTACACCTTC. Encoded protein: CAGSEGTVLYGYTF.

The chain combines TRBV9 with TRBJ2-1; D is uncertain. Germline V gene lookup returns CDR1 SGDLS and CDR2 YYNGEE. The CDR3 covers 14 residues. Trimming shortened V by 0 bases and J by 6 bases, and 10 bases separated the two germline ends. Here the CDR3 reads CASSVADLGNEQFF. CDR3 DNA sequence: TGTGCCAGCAGCGTAGCTGATTTGGGCAATGAGCAGTTCTTC.

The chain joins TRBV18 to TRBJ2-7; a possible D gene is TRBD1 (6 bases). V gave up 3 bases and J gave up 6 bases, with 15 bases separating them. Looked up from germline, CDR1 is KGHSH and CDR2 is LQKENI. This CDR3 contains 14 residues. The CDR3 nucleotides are TGTGCCAGCTCACCGATAGGGCAGGGGACCGAGCAGTACTTC. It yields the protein CASSPIGQGTEQYF.

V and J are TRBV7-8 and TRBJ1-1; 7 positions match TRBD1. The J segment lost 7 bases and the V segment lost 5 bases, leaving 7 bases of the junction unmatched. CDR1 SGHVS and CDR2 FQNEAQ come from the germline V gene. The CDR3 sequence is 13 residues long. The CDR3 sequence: CASSVRTGFEAFF. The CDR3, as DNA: TGTGCCAGCAGCGTACGGACAGGTTTTGAAGCTTTCTTT.

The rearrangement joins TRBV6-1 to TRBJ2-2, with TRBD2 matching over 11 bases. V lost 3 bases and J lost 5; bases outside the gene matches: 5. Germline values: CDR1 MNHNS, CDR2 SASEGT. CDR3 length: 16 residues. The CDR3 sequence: CASSDQASGGTGELFF. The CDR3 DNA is TGTGCCAGCAGTGATCAGGCTAGCGGGGGGACCGGGGAGCTGTTTTTT.

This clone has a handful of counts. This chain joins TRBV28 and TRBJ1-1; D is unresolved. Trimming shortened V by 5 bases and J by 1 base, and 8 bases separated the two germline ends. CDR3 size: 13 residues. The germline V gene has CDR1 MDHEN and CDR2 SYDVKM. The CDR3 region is CASSKQRNTEAFF. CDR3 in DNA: TGTGCCAGCAGTAAACAAAGGAACACTGAAGCTTTCTTT.

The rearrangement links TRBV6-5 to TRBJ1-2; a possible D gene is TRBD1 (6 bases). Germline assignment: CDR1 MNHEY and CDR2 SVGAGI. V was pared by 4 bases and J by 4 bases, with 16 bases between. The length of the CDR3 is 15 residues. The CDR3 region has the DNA TGTGCCAGCAGTTGGGACAAGGAAACTTTCTATGGCTACACCTTC. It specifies CASSWDKETFYGYTF.